Listed below are T cell receptor beta chains from one sample, sequenced in a study of blood T cell repertoires in COVID-19. Method: immunoSEQ multiplex PCR; TCRdb's copy keeps in-frame clones and lacks some. This table holds 130,000 to 150,000 clones, 89% found once. Sequenced material: peripheral blood. The receptors originated from a human donor in a cohort sampled during active COVID-19. CDR3s include the opening cysteine and the closing phenylalanine or tryptophan. Fields, in order: J gene, clone size, D gene, CDR3 length, V gene, CDR3 DNA, CDR3 protein. A D gene is named only where the DNA matches it firmly. Clone size is stated in some rows and not others, as once, few, many or a class when expanded.

j_gene: TRBJ2-3; abundance: .; d_gene: .; len: 16; v_gene: TRBV12-5; CDR3nt: TGTGCTAGTGGTTTGGTACTCGGGGTAACCACAGATACGCAGTATTTT; CDR3aa: CASGLVLGVTTDTQYF
j_gene: TRBJ2-4; abundance: .; d_gene: TRBD1; len: 14; v_gene: TRBV3-1/TRBV3-2; CDR3nt: TGTGCCAGCAGCCAATGGGACAGGGACTACATTCAGTACTTC; CDR3aa: CASSQWDRDYIQYF
j_gene: TRBJ2-3; abundance: few; d_gene: .; len: 15; v_gene: TRBV7-9; CDR3nt: TGTGCCAGCAGCTTAAGCTCTTCTAGCACAGATACGCAGTATTTT; CDR3aa: CASSLSSSSTDTQYF
j_gene: TRBJ1-4; abundance: once; d_gene: .; len: 14; v_gene: TRBV28; CDR3nt: TGTGCCAGCAGTTTAGGGGGTAGCGGTGAAAAACTGTTTTTT; CDR3aa: CASSLGGSGEKLFF
j_gene: TRBJ2-2; abundance: .; d_gene: TRBD2; len: 18; v_gene: TRBV7-7; CDR3nt: TGTGCTAGCAGCTTAGCGCCCATAGCGGGGGCGAACACCGGGGAGCTGTTTTTT; CDR3aa: CASSLAPIAGANTGELFF
j_gene: TRBJ1-4; abundance: .; d_gene: .; len: 18; v_gene: TRBV4-1; CDR3nt: TGCGCCAGCAGCCGTACATGGGGAGGGGGAAGGACTAATGAAAAACTGTTTTTT; CDR3aa: CASSRTWGGGRTNEKLFF
j_gene: TRBJ2-3; abundance: .; d_gene: TRBD2; len: 16; v_gene: TRBV5-4; CDR3nt: TGTGCCAGCAGCTCACTAGCGGGGAGTTTGGGAGATACGCAGTATTTT; CDR3aa: CASSSLAGSLGDTQYF
j_gene: TRBJ2-7; abundance: .; d_gene: .; len: 13; v_gene: TRBV5-4; CDR3nt: TGTGCCAGCAGCTTACCAGGGGGGTACGAGCAGTACTTC; CDR3aa: CASSLPGGYEQYF
j_gene: TRBJ1-1; abundance: few; d_gene: .; len: 15; v_gene: TRBV5-1; CDR3nt: TGCGCCAGCAGCCCGACGGGGGGGATCGGGACTGAAGCTTTCTTT; CDR3aa: CASSPTGGIGTEAFF
j_gene: TRBJ1-5; abundance: .; d_gene: .; len: 17; v_gene: TRBV4-3; CDR3nt: TGCGCCAGCAGCCAAGAAGCCCCGGCAGGGGAAGGGCAGCCCCAGCATTTT; CDR3aa: CASSQEAPAGEGQPQHF
j_gene: TRBJ2-3; abundance: .; d_gene: .; len: 15; v_gene: TRBV12-5; CDR3nt: TGTGCTAGTGGTTTGGGGTTGGGGCGCACAGATACGCAGTATTTT; CDR3aa: CASGLGLGRTDTQYF
j_gene: TRBJ2-3; abundance: .; d_gene: TRBD1; len: 15; v_gene: TRBV19; CDR3nt: TGTGCCAGTAGTATAGGGGACAGAAGCACAGATACGCAGTATTTT; CDR3aa: CASSIGDRSTDTQYF
j_gene: TRBJ1-5; abundance: few; d_gene: .; len: 14; v_gene: TRBV29-1; CDR3nt: TGCAGCGTTGAAGATTCGGGGTTGGGTCAGCCCCAGCATTTT; CDR3aa: CSVEDSGLGQPQHF
j_gene: TRBJ2-5; abundance: .; d_gene: .; len: 13; v_gene: TRBV2; CDR3nt: TGTGCCTGCCAGAGGGTTCGGCAAGAGACCCAGTACTTC; CDR3aa: CACQRVRQETQYF
j_gene: TRBJ1-2; abundance: few; d_gene: .; len: 16; v_gene: TRBV7-7; CDR3nt: TGTGCTAGCAGCTTCCCACAGGGTGCGCTGGACTATGGCTACACCTTC; CDR3aa: CASSFPQGALDYGYTF
j_gene: TRBJ1-1; abundance: .; d_gene: .; len: 13; v_gene: TRBV5-1; CDR3nt: TGCGCCAGCAGCCTTGGCTGGAGAACTGAAGCTTTCTTT; CDR3aa: CASSLGWRTEAFF
j_gene: TRBJ1-1; abundance: .; d_gene: .; len: 16; v_gene: TRBV6-1; CDR3nt: TGTGCCAGCAGTGTCCCGGAGGGCACCATGAACACTGAAGCTTTCTTT; CDR3aa: CASSVPEGTMNTEAFF
j_gene: TRBJ2-7; abundance: .; d_gene: .; len: 14; v_gene: TRBV15; CDR3nt: TGTGCCACCAGCAGAGATCTAGGCTCCTACGAGCAGTACTTC; CDR3aa: CATSRDLGSYEQYF
j_gene: TRBJ2-3; abundance: once; d_gene: TRBD1; len: 15; v_gene: TRBV18; CDR3nt: TGTGCCAGCTCACAGGGACAGGGAAGCACAGATACGCAGTATTTT; CDR3aa: CASSQGQGSTDTQYF
j_gene: TRBJ1-4; abundance: .; d_gene: TRBD1; len: 16; v_gene: TRBV4-3; CDR3nt: TGCGCCAGCAGCCAAGATGGGGACAGATCGCGAGAAAAACTGTTTTTT; CDR3aa: CASSQDGDRSREKLFF
j_gene: TRBJ2-6; abundance: .; d_gene: TRBD1; len: 16; v_gene: TRBV7-3; CDR3nt: TGTGCCAGCAGCACGGACAGGGCCTCTGGGGCCAACGTCCTGACTTTC; CDR3aa: CASSTDRASGANVLTF
j_gene: TRBJ1-4; abundance: .; d_gene: .; len: 16; v_gene: TRBV20-1; CDR3nt: TGCAGTGCTAGTAGGGCGGGAGATGCAACTAATGAAAAACTGTTTTTT; CDR3aa: CSASRAGDATNEKLFF
j_gene: TRBJ1-2; abundance: .; d_gene: TRBD1; len: 14; v_gene: TRBV2; CDR3nt: TGTGCCAGAAGGGGGGGGACAGGAGAATATGGCTACACCTTC; CDR3aa: CARRGGTGEYGYTF
j_gene: TRBJ1-1; abundance: .; d_gene: TRBD1; len: 14; v_gene: TRBV6-5; CDR3nt: TGTGCCAGCAGTTGGGACAGGGGGAACACTGAAGCTTTCTTT; CDR3aa: CASSWDRGNTEAFF
j_gene: TRBJ2-7; abundance: .; d_gene: .; len: 13; v_gene: TRBV4-1; CDR3nt: TGCGCCAGCAGCCAAGTGGTACATAAGGAGCAGTACTTC; CDR3aa: CASSQVVHKEQYF
j_gene: TRBJ1-4; abundance: .; d_gene: .; len: 14; v_gene: TRBV6-6; CDR3nt: TGTGCCAGCAGTTACCGACCGGAGAATGAAAAACTGTTTTTT; CDR3aa: CASSYRPENEKLFF
j_gene: TRBJ1-2; abundance: once; d_gene: .; len: 18; v_gene: TRBV5-4; CDR3nt: TGTGCCAGCAGCCCGGGGTTACGAGATCGAAGGAGTAACTATGGCTACACCTTC; CDR3aa: CASSPGLRDRRSNYGYTF
j_gene: TRBJ1-1; abundance: .; d_gene: .; len: 13; v_gene: TRBV7-3; CDR3nt: TGTGCCAGCAGCCGAGACAGGAACACTGAAGCTTTCTTT; CDR3aa: CASSRDRNTEAFF
j_gene: TRBJ2-5; abundance: .; d_gene: TRBD2; len: 15; v_gene: TRBV9; CDR3nt: TGTGCCAGCAGCGTAGACTTGCGGGGGGGCGAGACCCAGTACTTC; CDR3aa: CASSVDLRGGETQYF
j_gene: TRBJ1-4; abundance: .; d_gene: .; len: 15; v_gene: TRBV7-9; CDR3nt: TGTGCCAGCAGCTTAGTCGGCAGGGATAATGAAAAACTGTTTTTT; CDR3aa: CASSLVGRDNEKLFF
j_gene: TRBJ2-2; abundance: .; d_gene: TRBD2; len: 19; v_gene: TRBV7-8; CDR3nt: TGTGCCAGCAGCTCCAGGCCGTGGACTAGCGGGGCAAACACCGGGGAGCTGTTTTTT; CDR3aa: CASSSRPWTSGANTGELFF
j_gene: TRBJ1-5; abundance: .; d_gene: TRBD1; len: 17; v_gene: TRBV6-1; CDR3nt: TGTGCCAGCAGTGAAGAAGTATGGACAGGGGACAATCAGCCCCAGCATTTT; CDR3aa: CASSEEVWTGDNQPQHF
j_gene: TRBJ1-2; abundance: .; d_gene: .; len: 15; v_gene: TRBV6-6; CDR3nt: TGTGCCAGCAGTTACTCGGAGGGGTTTAACTATGGCTACACCTTC; CDR3aa: CASSYSEGFNYGYTF
j_gene: TRBJ1-2; abundance: .; d_gene: .; len: 14; v_gene: TRBV19; CDR3nt: TGTGCCAGTAAGCTGAGGGATTTAGGCTATGGCTACACCTTC; CDR3aa: CASKLRDLGYGYTF
j_gene: TRBJ1-1; abundance: .; d_gene: TRBD1; len: 16; v_gene: TRBV7-9; CDR3nt: TGTGCCAGCAGCTTACACCTCAGGGGGCCTATTCGGGGAGCTTTCTTT; CDR3aa: CASSLHLRGPIRGAFF
j_gene: TRBJ1-1; abundance: .; d_gene: TRBD1; len: 15; v_gene: TRBV6-5; CDR3nt: TGTGCCAGCAGGGGTTGGAACAGGGGGAGCACTGAAGCTTTCTTT; CDR3aa: CASRGWNRGSTEAFF
j_gene: TRBJ1-1; abundance: .; d_gene: .; len: 13; v_gene: TRBV5-6; CDR3nt: TGTGCCAGCAGCTTAGACAGCTACACTGAAGCTTTCTTT; CDR3aa: CASSLDSYTEAFF